This is a list of T cell receptor beta chains from one sample in a study of cytomegalovirus exposure and HLA in healthy donors. Sequencing used immunoSEQ multiplex PCR; TCRdb keeps in-frame clones, though not all of them. The table for this sample gives roughly 190,000 clones. Sequenced sample: PBMCs. These TCRs come from a man aged 30 to 45 in good health and CMV-seronegative. Both conserved end residues are part of each CDR3. D genes are given only for firm matches.

TRBJ2-5 | TRBD2 | TRBV5-8 | CASSRGGYPLETQYF | TGTGCCAGCAGCCGGGGGGGGTACCCATTAGAGACCCAGTACTTC
TRBJ2-3 | TRBD2 | TRBV4-1 | CASSSLAGTPDTQYF | TGCGCCAGCAGCAGCCTAGCGGGAACCCCAGATACGCAGTATTTT
TRBJ2-1 | TRBD2 | TRBV5-6 | CASSLLSAGSYNEQFF | TGTGCCAGCAGCTTGCTTTCAGCGGGGTCCTACAATGAGCAGTTCTTC
TRBJ2-5 | TRBD2 | TRBV28 | CASSSTSAGDFETQYF | TGTGCCAGCAGTTCGACCTCGGCGGGAGATTTTGAGACCCAGTACTTC
TRBJ1-4 | NA | TRBV19 | CASTLSGFNEKLFF | TGTGCCAGTACTCTGTCAGGCTTTAATGAAAAACTGTTTTTT
TRBJ2-7 | NA | TRBV5-1 | CASSLTYVYEQYF | TGCGCCAGCAGCCTAACCTACGTCTACGAGCAGTACTTC
TRBJ1-6 | NA | TRBV30 | CAWGPQGSPLHF | TGTGCCTGGGGGCCCCAGGGTTCACCCCTCCACTTT
TRBJ2-2 | TRBD2 | TRBV5-1 | CASSVGLAGVENTGELFF | TGCGCCAGCAGCGTTGGACTAGCGGGGGTCGAGAACACCGGGGAGCTGTTTTTT
TRBJ2-7 | NA | TRBV5-4 | CASSPGTTYEQYF | TGTGCCAGCAGCCCCGGGACAACCTACGAGCAGTACTTC
TRBJ2-7 | TRBD2 | TRBV4-1 | CASRPLAGVSYEQYF | TGCGCCAGCAGACCTCTAGCGGGAGTGTCCTACGAGCAGTACTTC
TRBJ1-1 | NA | TRBV27 | CASLNQTVMNTEAFF | TGTGCCAGCTTGAACCAGACAGTTATGAACACTGAAGCTTTCTTT
TRBJ1-1 | NA | TRBV4-1 | CASSPPQNTEAFF | TGCGCCAGCAGCCCCCCCCAGAACACTGAAGCTTTCTTT
TRBJ2-3 | NA | TRBV5-4 | CASSLEQVTDTQYF | TGTGCCAGCAGCTTGGAGCAGGTCACAGATACGCAGTATTTT
TRBJ2-7 | NA | TRBV4-1 | CASSQDRGSEQYF | TGCGCCAGCAGCCAAGATCGGGGTAGCGAGCAGTACTTC
TRBJ1-4 | TRBD1 | TRBV7-9 | CASSSGQEREKLFF | TGTGCCAGCAGCTCAGGACAGGAGCGAGAAAAACTGTTTTTT
TRBJ1-4 | TRBD1 | TRBV13 | CASSFRQGANEKLFF | TGTGCCAGCAGCTTCCGACAGGGGGCTAATGAAAAACTGTTTTTT
TRBJ1-2 | TRBD1 | TRBV27 | CASSLLGTANYGYTF | TGTGCCAGCAGTTTATTGGGGACAGCTAACTATGGCTACACCTTC
TRBJ1-3 | NA | TRBV4-1 | CASSQGGGRGNTIYF | TGCGCCAGCAGCCAAGGGGGAGGCCGTGGAAACACCATATATTTT
TRBJ2-4 | TRBD2 | TRBV28 | CASWAGGINIQYF | TGTGCCAGCTGGGCGGGGGGTATAAACATTCAGTACTTC
TRBJ2-1 | NA | TRBV28 | CASSSEIEQFF | TGTGCCAGCAGCTCAGAAATCGAGCAGTTCTTC
TRBJ2-7 | NA | TRBV29-1 | CSVSYRETYEQYF | TGCAGCGTTTCTTACCGGGAGACCTACGAGCAGTACTTC
TRBJ2-7 | TRBD1 | TRBV5-1 | CASSSDRANSYEQYF | TGCGCCAGCAGCTCTGACAGGGCAAACTCCTACGAGCAGTACTTC